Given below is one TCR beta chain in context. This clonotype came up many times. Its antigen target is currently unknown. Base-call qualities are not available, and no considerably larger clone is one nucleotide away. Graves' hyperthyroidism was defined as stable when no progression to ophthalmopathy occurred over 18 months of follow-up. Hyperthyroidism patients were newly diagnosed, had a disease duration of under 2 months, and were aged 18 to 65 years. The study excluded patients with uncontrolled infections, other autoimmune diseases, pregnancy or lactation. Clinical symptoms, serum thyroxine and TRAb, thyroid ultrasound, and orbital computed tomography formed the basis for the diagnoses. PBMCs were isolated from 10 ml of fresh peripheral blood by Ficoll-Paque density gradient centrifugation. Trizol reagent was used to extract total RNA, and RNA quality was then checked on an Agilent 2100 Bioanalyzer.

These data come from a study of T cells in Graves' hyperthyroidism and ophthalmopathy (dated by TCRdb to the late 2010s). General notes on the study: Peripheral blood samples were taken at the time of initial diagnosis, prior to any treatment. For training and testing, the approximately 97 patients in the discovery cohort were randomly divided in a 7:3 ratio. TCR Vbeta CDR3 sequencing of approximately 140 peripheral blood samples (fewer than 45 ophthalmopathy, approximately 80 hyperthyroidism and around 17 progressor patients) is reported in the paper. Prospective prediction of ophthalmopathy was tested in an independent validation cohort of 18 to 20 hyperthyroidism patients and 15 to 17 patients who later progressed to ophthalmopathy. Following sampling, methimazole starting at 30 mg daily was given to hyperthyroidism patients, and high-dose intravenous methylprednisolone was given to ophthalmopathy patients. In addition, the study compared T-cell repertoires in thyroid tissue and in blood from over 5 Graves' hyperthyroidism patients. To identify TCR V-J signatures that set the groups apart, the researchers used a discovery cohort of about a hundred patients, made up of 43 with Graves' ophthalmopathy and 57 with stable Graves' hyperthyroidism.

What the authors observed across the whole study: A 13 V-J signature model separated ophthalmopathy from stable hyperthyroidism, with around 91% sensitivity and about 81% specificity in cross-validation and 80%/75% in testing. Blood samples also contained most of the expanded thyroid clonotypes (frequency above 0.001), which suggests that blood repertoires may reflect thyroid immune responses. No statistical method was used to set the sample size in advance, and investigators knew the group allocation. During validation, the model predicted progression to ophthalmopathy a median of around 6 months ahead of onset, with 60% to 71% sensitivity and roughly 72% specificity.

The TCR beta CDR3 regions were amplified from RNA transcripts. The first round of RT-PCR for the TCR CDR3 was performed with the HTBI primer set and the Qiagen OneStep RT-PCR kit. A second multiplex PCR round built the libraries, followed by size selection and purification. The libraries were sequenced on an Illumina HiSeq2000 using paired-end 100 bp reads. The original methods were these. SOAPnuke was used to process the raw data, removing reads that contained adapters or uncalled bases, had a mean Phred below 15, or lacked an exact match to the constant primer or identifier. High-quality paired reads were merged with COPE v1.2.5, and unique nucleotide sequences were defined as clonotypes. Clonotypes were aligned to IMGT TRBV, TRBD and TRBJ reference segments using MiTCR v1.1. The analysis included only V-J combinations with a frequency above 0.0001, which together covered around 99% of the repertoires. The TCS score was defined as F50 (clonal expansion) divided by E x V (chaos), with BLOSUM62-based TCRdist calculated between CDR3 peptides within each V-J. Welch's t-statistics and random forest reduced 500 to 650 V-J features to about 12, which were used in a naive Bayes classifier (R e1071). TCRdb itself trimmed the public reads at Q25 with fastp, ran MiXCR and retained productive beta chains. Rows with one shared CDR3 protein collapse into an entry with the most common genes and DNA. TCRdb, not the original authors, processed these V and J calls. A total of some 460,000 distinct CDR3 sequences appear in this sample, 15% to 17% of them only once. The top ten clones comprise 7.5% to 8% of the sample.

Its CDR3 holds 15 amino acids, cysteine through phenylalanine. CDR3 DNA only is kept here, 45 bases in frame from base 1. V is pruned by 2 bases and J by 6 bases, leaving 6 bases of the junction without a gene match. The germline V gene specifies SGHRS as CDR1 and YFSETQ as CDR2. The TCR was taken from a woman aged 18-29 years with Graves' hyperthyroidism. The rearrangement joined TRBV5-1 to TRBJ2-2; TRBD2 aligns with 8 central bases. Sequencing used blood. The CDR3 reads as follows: CASSLIAGTPGELFF. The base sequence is TGCGCCAGCAGCTTAATAGCGGGAACACCCGGGGAGCTGTTTTTT. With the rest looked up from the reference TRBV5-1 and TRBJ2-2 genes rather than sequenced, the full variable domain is KAGVTQTPRYLIKTRGQQVTLSCSPISGHRSVSWYQQTPGQGLQFLFEYFSETQRNKGNFPGRFSGRQFSNSRSEMNVSTLELGDSALYLCASSLIAGTPGELFFGEGSRLTVL.